These 22 T cell receptor beta chains came from one sample sequenced in a study of Graves' ophthalmopathy and Graves' hyperthyroidism (dated by TCRdb to between 2018 and 2020). Sequencing was carried out with an Illumina HiSeq 2000. TCR beta CDR3 regions were amplified from RNA transcripts for repertoire sequencing. The first round of RT-PCR was done with HTBI primers and the Qiagen OneStep RT-PCR kit, and was followed by a second round of multiplex PCR, then size selection and purification. The public sequencing data were trimmed at Q25 with fastp and processed into clonotypes with MiXCR by TCRdb, which kept only in-frame beta chains. Identical CDR3 protein sequences are pooled into one entry, listed with their most common genes and DNA. Across this sample there are 400,000 to 500,000 distinct CDR3 sequences, with more than 20% seen only once. Jointly, the top ten make up around 3.2% of the sample.

The sample comprised peripheral blood. All receptors come from a woman between 18 and 29 years old with stable Graves' hyperthyroidism. Donor details come from another sample of the same person, matched by shared clones.

This chain connects TRBV12-3 or TRBV12-4 to TRBJ2-5, with 9 bases that match TRBD1. The trim removed 5 bases at V and 5 bases at J, leaving 6 bases unmatched. The CDR3 is made up of 14 amino acids. The CDR3 coding sequence is TGTGCCAGCAGTGTACAGGGGGCGAGGGAGACCCAGTACTTC. It translates to CASSVQGARETQYF.

This clonotype has ten or more counts. The gene calls are TRBV20-1 and TRBJ1-5; TRBD1 might be the D (5 bases). V was pared by 5 bases and J by 3 bases, with 14 bases between. The V gene's germline CDR1 is DFQATT and CDR2 SNEGSKA (reference sequence). The CDR3 is made up of 14 amino acids. The CDR3 sequence: CSAPGGTLNQPQHF. As DNA, the CDR3 is TGCAGTGCTCCCGGCGGGACTCTCAATCAGCCCCAGCATTTT.

With regard to this clonotype: This may be a read error: a much more frequent sequence differs by one nucleotide. The V and J genes are TRBV5-1 and TRBJ1-3, with TRBD1 as a possible D gene (5 bases). The CDR3 has 13 amino acids. Germline values: CDR1 SGHRS, CDR2 YFSETQ. The CDR3 here is CVSSLVPGDTIYF. CDR3 bases: TGCGTCAGCAGCTTGGTGCCGGGGGACACCATATATTTT. The full variable domain, with the rest looked up from reference TRBV5-1 and TRBJ1-3, is KAGVTQTPRYLIKTRGQQVTLSCSPISGHRSVSWYQQTPGQGLQFLFEYFSETQRNKGNFPGRFSGRQFSNSRSEMNVSTLELGDSALYLCVSSLVPGDTIYFGEGSWLTVV.

This clonotype appeared many times. The chain has TRBV6-2 or TRBV6-3 and TRBJ1-5; TRBD1 aligns across 7 bases. The J segment lost 6 bases and the V segment lost 8 bases, leaving 10 bases of the junction unmatched. This CDR3 is built from 14 residues. Germline values: CDR1 MNHEY, CDR2 SVGEGT. CDR3 loop: CASGSTGVSQPQHF. The CDR3 DNA reads as TGTGCCAGCGGCAGCACAGGGGTAAGTCAGCCCCAGCATTTT.

This clonotype was seen many times. The chain links TRBV2 to TRBJ1-5, with D hard to call. CDR3 length: 13 residues. Germline V gene data show CDR1 as SNHLY and CDR2 as FYNNEI. V was cut by 7 bases and J by 4 bases, with 11 bases left in between. CDR3 region: CASNDEENQPQHF. CDR3 DNA sequence: TGTGCCAGCAATGATGAGGAAAATCAGCCCCAGCATTTT.

This chain joins TRBV5-1 and TRBJ2-7; a possible D gene is TRBD2 (6 bases). Germline lookup yields CDR1 SGHRS and CDR2 YFSETQ. V was cut by 0 bases and J by 7 bases, with 11 bases left in between. This CDR3 spans 13 amino acids. CDR3 residues: CASSLDTAGEQYF. The CDR3 bases are TGCGCCAGCAGCTTGGACACGGCGGGGGAGCAGTACTTC.

The table lists this clonotype with many counts. The chain combines TRBV2 with TRBJ2-7, with 9 bases aligning to TRBD1. Per the germline V gene, CDR1 is SNHLY and CDR2 is FYNNEI. The CDR3 is made up of 14 amino acids. J was trimmed by 2 bases and V by 8 bases; bases with no gene match: 7. This CDR3 is CASGAGQGAYEQYF. The CDR3 region has the DNA TGTGCCAGCGGGGCGGGACAGGGAGCCTACGAGCAGTACTTC.

This chain's CDR3 is CASTHRGRTDEAFF. DNA for the CDR3: TGTGCCAGCACCCACAGAGGACGGACTGATGAAGCTTTCTTT. V is TRBV6-1 and J is TRBJ1-1; no clear D. Trimming took 7 bases from V and 7 from J, leaving 19 bases between them. The CDR3 loop spans 14 amino acids. The germline V gene has CDR1 MNHNS and CDR2 SASEGT.

In its sample, this clonotype was seen many times. The V and J genes are TRBV28 and TRBJ2-7, with 7 bases identical to TRBD2. Unmatched junction bases numbered 15, after V lost 3 bases and J lost 1 base. This CDR3 has 18 amino acids. Germline-derived CDR1 and CDR2 are MDHEN and SYDVKM. The CDR3, as DNA: TGTGCCAGCAGTTTTAGTCTCAGCGGGGCCCAATTTTCCTACGAGCAGTACTTC. Translating it yields CASSFSLSGAQFSYEQYF. Full variable domain (outside the CDR3, taken from reference TRBV28 and TRBJ2-7): DVKVTQSSRYLVKRTGEKVFLECVQDMDHENMFWYRQDPGLGLRLIYFSYDVKMKEKGDIPEGYSVSREKKERFSLILESASTNQTSMYLCASSFSLSGAQFSYEQYFGPGTRLTVT.

This clonotype has at least ten counts. The rearrangement uses TRBV19 and TRBJ2-4; the match to TRBD1 covers 7 bases. Trimming removed 6 bases from V and 5 bases from J; junction bases left unmatched: 4. Per germline, CDR1 LNHDA and CDR2 SQIVND (reference sequence). This CDR3 contains 13 residues. The CDR3 DNA is TGTGCCAGTAGGGGGACAGCACAAAACATTCAGTACTTC. This gives the protein CASRGTAQNIQYF.

This clonotype occurred many times. This sequence joins TRBV25-1 and TRBJ1-5, with 8 bases lining up with TRBD1. CDR1 and CDR2 from the germline V gene are MGHDK and SYGVNS. V gave up 6 bases and J gave up 7 bases; unmatched junction bases: 8. CDR3 length: 14 amino acids. CDR3 region: CASSTGQGEQPQHF. DNA for the CDR3: TGTGCCAGCAGCACAGGACAGGGTGAACAGCCCCAGCATTTT. The full variable domain, its missing parts supplied by reference TRBV25-1 and TRBJ1-5, is EADIYQTPRYLVIGTGKKITLECSQTMGHDKMYWYQQDPGMELHLIHYSYGVNSTEKGDLSSESTVSRIRTEHFPLTLESARPSHTSQYLCASSTGQGEQPQHFGDGTRLSIL.

This clonotype occurred a few times. The rearrangement uses TRBV7-9 and TRBJ2-2; the D is unclear. Germline V gene sequence: CDR1 SEHNR, CDR2 FQNEAQ (reference sequence). The ends were cut back, 1 base at V and 1 base at J, with 7 bases in the middle. The CDR3 runs 15 residues. CDR3 sequence: CASSLGSENTGELFF. The CDR3 DNA is TGTGCCAGCAGCTTAGGTTCAGAGAACACCGGGGAGCTGTTTTTT.

This chain connects TRBV12-3 or TRBV12-4 to TRBJ2-5; TRBD1 might be the D (6 bases). This CDR3 region has 13 residues. The V gene lost 10 bases and the J gene lost 6 bases, with 18 bases spanning the gap. The CDR3 DNA follows: TGTGCCATACTACAGGGAAGGGGACAGACCCAGTACTTC. This codes for CAILQGRGQTQYF.

The sample holds many counts of this clonotype. V gene TRBV3-1 combines with J gene TRBJ2-5, with TRBD2 identical over 9 bases. The CDR3 totals 17 residues. Germline CDR1 is LGHDT and CDR2 is YNNKEL (reference sequence). Losses at the gene ends were 5 bases for V and 5 bases for J; bases not matched to a gene: 15. CDR3 sequence (DNA): TGTGCCAGCAGCGCCTCCCGTTTAGCGGGAGTGTTGGAGACCCAGTACTTC. Translating it yields CASSASRLAGVLETQYF.

This sequence joins TRBV9 and TRBJ1-1; D is unresolved. The germline V gene encodes CDR1 SGDLS and CDR2 YYNGEE. Trimming took 0 bases from V and 4 from J, leaving 10 bases between them. The CDR3 is 14 residues long. The CDR3 is CASSVAGSPTEAFF. CDR3 sequence (DNA): TGTGCCAGCAGCGTAGCCGGGTCGCCCACTGAAGCTTTCTTT.

This clonotype was counted many times. Compared with germline, one end of the junction differs, possibly owing to a read error. V and J are TRBV12-3 or TRBV12-4 and TRBJ1-1; perhaps TRBD1 as D (6 bases). The CDR3 covers 10 residues. DNA of the CDR3: TGTGCCAGCAGTTCGCGGACAGCCCTTTTT. It specifies CASSSRTALF.

This clonotype was counted ten times or more. V and J are TRBV2 and TRBJ1-5, with D possibly TRBD1 on 5 matching bases. Trimming stripped 1 base from V and 3 bases from J, with 10 bases between. CDR1 and CDR2 (germline): SNHLY, FYNNEI. The CDR3 consists of 15 residues. The CDR3 sequence: CASSEGTGANQPQHF. The CDR3 DNA is TGTGCCAGCAGTGAAGGGACCGGGGCCAATCAGCCCCAGCATTTT.

This clonotype was observed many times. As DNA, the CDR3 is TGTGCCAGCAGTTACCCCCAGGGGGGCCGAGAGACCCAGTACTTC. Its translation: CASSYPQGGRETQYF. The V and J genes are TRBV6-2 or TRBV6-3 and TRBJ2-5; D may be TRBD1 (7 bases). The CDR3 is 15 amino acids. Between the trimmed V and J ends, which lost 2 bases and 4 bases, there was a span of 14 bases. Germline lookup yields CDR1 MNHEY and CDR2 SVGEGT.

At least ten counts were recorded for this clonotype. This sequence joins TRBV20-1 and TRBJ2-7; 8 positions match TRBD2. Trimming at V came to 3 bases and at J to 3 bases, leaving 13 bases not matched to a gene. Germline V lookup: CDR1 DFQATT, CDR2 SNEGSKA (reference sequence). This CDR3 is built from 16 residues. The CDR3, as DNA: TGCAGTGCTAGCGACGGACTAGCAGGGAACGGCTACGAGCAGTACTTC. This codes for CSASDGLAGNGYEQYF.

This clonotype was found a few times. The chain has TRBV15 and TRBJ2-5; the D is unclear. The germline V and J ends were trimmed by 0 bases and 4 bases, with 3 bases remaining between them. There are 12 residues in the CDR3. Germline V gene lookup returns CDR1 LNHNV and CDR2 YYDKDF (reference sequence). This CDR3 reads CATSRDAETQYF. Here the CDR3 DNA reads TGTGCCACCAGCAGAGATGCAGAGACCCAGTACTTC. The whole variable domain, filled in from reference TRBV15 and TRBJ2-5, reads DAMVIQNPRYQVTQFGKPVTLSCSQTLNHNVMYWYQQKSSQAPKLLFHYYDKDFNNEADTPDNFQSRRPNTSFCFLDIRSPGLGDTAMYLCATSRDAETQYFGPGTRLLVL.

The sample holds many counts of this clonotype. The chain is built from TRBV4-1 and TRBJ2-6, with D maybe TRBD1 (6 bases). Trimming removed 0 bases from V and 0 bases from J, with 6 bases in between. CDR1 is MGHRA, CDR2 YSYEKL, per germline. This CDR3 is 16 amino acids long. Written as DNA, the CDR3 is TGCGCCAGCAGCCAAGAACAGGGCTCTGGGGCCAACGTCCTGACTTTC. This sequence encodes CASSQEQGSGANVLTF.

The chain carries TRBV15 and TRBJ2-2; 7 bases are a match to TRBD1. The J segment lost 6 bases and the V segment lost 0 bases, leaving 7 bases of the junction unmatched. The CDR3 has 16 amino acids. The germline V gene encodes CDR1 LNHNV and CDR2 YYDKDF (reference sequence). CDR3 DNA sequence: TGTGCCACCAGCAGAGATGAGGGTAGGGGGCCCGGGGAGCTGTTTTTT. It translates to CATSRDEGRGPGELFF.